This T cell receptor (beta chain) was captured in a study of CD8 T cells in ankylosing spondylitis. TCRdb processed the 5' RACE reads anew with MiXCR; each CDR3 protein has one entry. The top ten hold around 8.4% of the sample, which has more than 250,000 distinct CDR3 sequences, around 10% seen once. In germline, CDR1 is MGHDK, CDR2 SYGVNS. This CDR3 contains 16 residues. Losses at the gene ends were 10 bases for V and 0 bases for J; bases not matched to a gene: 10. The source of this sequence is a female donor with ankylosing spondylitis or in good health (not recorded which). Source material: blood, either unsorted or a sorted T cell fraction (not recorded which). The V and J genes are TRBV25-1 and TRBJ2-2; 8 nucleotides agree with TRBD2. The CDR3 nucleotides read TGTGCCACCGCCCGCGGGGGACTAGCGAACACCGGGGAGCTGTTTTTT. It translates to CATARGGLANTGELFF. Full variable domain (remainder filled in from reference TRBV25-1 and TRBJ2-2): EADIYQTPRYLVIGTGKKITLECSQTMGHDKMYWYQQDPGMELHLIHYSYGVNSTEKGDLSSESTVSRIRTEHFPLTLESARPSHTSQYLCATARGGLANTGELFFGEGSRLTVL.